A single sample is the source of the 27 T cell receptor beta chains below, sequenced in a study of vaccination and CD4 T cells after COVID-19. The treatment was: roughly 10-day PBMC culture with coronavirus spike peptide pools or control peptides (ViraFEST assay). The study sequenced cultured CD4+ T cell DNA using the Oncomine TCR Beta short-read assay. MiXCR, applied by TCRdb to the PCR reads, yields one record per CDR3 protein. Among fewer than 20,000 distinct CDR3 sequences, more than 45% were seen once, and the ten largest hold more than 4%. The antigens these receptors bind are not known. Material: CD4+ T cells from blood, cultured in vitro, obtained before SARS-CoV-2 vaccination. Receptors were obtained from a human donor who had recovered from COVID-19.

This clonotype was counted a few times. The rearrangement links TRBV19 to TRBJ1-2; 7 nucleotides align to TRBD1. The length of the CDR3 is 13 residues. V trimming: 6 bases; J trimming: 5 bases; junction bases outside the gene matches: 6. CDR1 LNHDA and CDR2 SQIVND come from the germline V gene (reference sequence). CDR3 protein: CASSATGNYGYTF. For the CDR3, the DNA is TGTGCCAGTAGCGCGACAGGGAATTATGGCTACACCTTC.

J is TRBJ2-3 and V is TRBV2; 7 bases are a match to TRBD1. The CDR3 is 15 residues long. CDR1 is SNHLY, CDR2 FYNNEI, per germline. V trimming: 7 bases; J trimming: 0 bases; junction bases outside the gene matches: 7. CDR3 residues: CASTARDSSTDTQYF. CDR3 DNA sequence: TGTGCCAGCACGGCCCGGGACAGTAGCACAGATACGCAGTATTTT.

The genes are TRBV5-1 and TRBJ1-6, with D uncertain. Trimming removed 4 bases from V and 5 bases from J, with 22 bases in between. CDR1 SGHRS and CDR2 YFSETQ come from the germline V gene. The CDR3 consists of 18 residues. This CDR3 is CASSPQPQITRDNSPLHF. The CDR3 DNA reads TGCGCCAGCAGCCCCCAACCCCAGATAACAAGGGATAATTCACCCCTCCACTTT.

The sample holds a few counts of this clonotype. Here the CDR3 DNA reads TGTGCCAGCAGTAAGACAGGGATAGCCAAAAACATTCAGTACTTC. Amino acids: CASSKTGIAKNIQYF. V usage is TRBV27 and J usage is TRBJ2-4, with 7 bases lining up with TRBD1. The V segment lost 5 bases and the J segment 0 bases; nucleotides outside the gene matches: 4. The CDR3 is 15 residues long. CDR1 and CDR2 from the germline V gene are MNHEY and SMNVEV (reference sequence).

A few counts support this clonotype. The rearrangement joins TRBV7-2 to TRBJ2-7, with 10 bases aligning to TRBD2. The CDR3 contains 14 residues. Germline lookup yields CDR1 SGHTA and CDR2 FQGNSA. V was clipped by 5 bases and J by 7 bases; unmatched bases: 8. CDR3 residues: CASSRSGGKGEQYF. The CDR3 region has the DNA TGTGCCAGCAGCCGTAGCGGGGGGAAGGGAGAGCAGTACTTC.

V gene TRBV20-1 combines with J gene TRBJ1-6; D unclear. The CDR3 has 13 residues. The germline CDR1 and CDR2 sequences are DFQATT and SNEGSKA (reference sequence). Between the trimmed V and J ends, which lost 5 bases and 9 bases, there was a span of 14 bases. The CDR3 DNA reads TGCAGTGCTCCCAAAGGGTCGAGTTCACCCCTCCACTTT. It specifies CSAPKGSSSPLHF.

V is TRBV7-9 and J is TRBJ1-6, with 7 positions matching TRBD1. In germline, CDR1 is SEHNR, CDR2 FQNEAQ (reference sequence). J lost 7 bases, V lost 5 bases, and 11 bases had no gene match. The CDR3 runs to 16 residues. The CDR3 spells CASSRTSTGTNSPLHF. The CDR3 coding sequence is TGTGCCAGCAGCCGAACGTCGACAGGGACCAATTCACCCCTCCACTTT.

This chain uses TRBV5-1 with TRBJ2-7; TRBD1 aligns across 8 bases. Germline assignment: CDR1 SGHRS and CDR2 YFSETQ. The CDR3 extends over 14 amino acids. After removal of 0 bases from V and 4 bases from J, the junction contained 3 bases not matched to a gene. This CDR3 is CASSLAGTGYEQYF. In DNA, the CDR3 is TGCGCCAGCAGCTTGGCCGGGACAGGTTACGAGCAGTACTTC.

V usage is TRBV19 and J usage is TRBJ1-1; TRBD1 might be the D (6 bases). V was cut by 8 bases and J by 4 bases, with 20 bases left in between. The CDR3 spans 15 residues. The germline V gene has CDR1 LNHDA and CDR2 SQIVND (reference sequence). The CDR3 protein is CASCRGATQLTEAFF. CDR3 nucleotide sequence: TGTGCCAGTTGCCGGGGGGCGACTCAACTCACTGAAGCTTTCTTT. Based on the CDR3 plus reference TRBV19 and TRBJ1-1, the full variable domain is DGGITQSPKYLFRKEGQNVTLSCEQNLNHDAMYWYRQDPGQGLRLIYYSQIVNDFQKGDIAEGYSVSREKKESFPLTVTSAQKNPTAFYLCASCRGATQLTEAFFGQGTRLTVV.

V and J are TRBV12-3 or TRBV12-4 and TRBJ1-2; D gene ambiguous. The V gene lost 5 bases and the J gene lost 12 bases, with 19 bases spanning the gap. The CDR3 sequence is 13 residues long. The CDR3 here is CASSGMETSRHTF. The CDR3 nucleotides read TGTGCCAGCAGTGGCATGGAGACCTCCCGCCACACCTTC.

The chain employs TRBV6-2 or TRBV6-3 and TRBJ1-1; D call uncertain. Between the trimmed V and J ends, which lost 4 bases and 3 bases, there was a span of 15 bases. Germline V gene lookup returns CDR1 MNHEY and CDR2 SVGEGT. The CDR3 sequence is 15 residues long. The CDR3 sequence is CASSLRIEADTEAFF. CDR3 DNA sequence: TGTGCCAGCAGTTTAAGGATCGAGGCGGACACTGAAGCTTTCTTT.

This clonotype was seen only a few times. The CDR3 sequence is CASSYARPPYEQYF. The CDR3 coding sequence is TGTGCCAGCAGTTACGCGAGGCCACCCTACGAGCAGTACTTC. This chain links TRBV6-5 with TRBJ2-7, with unresolved D. V lost 2 bases and J lost 2, with 10 bases in between. Per the germline V gene, CDR1 is MNHEY and CDR2 is SVGAGI. This CDR3 spans 14 amino acids.

The chain has TRBV5-4 and TRBJ1-1, with 7 bases fitting TRBD1. This CDR3 is 14 amino acids long. The ends lost 4 bases at V and 1 base at J; junction bases unmatched: 4. The germline V gene has CDR1 SGHNT and CDR2 YYREEE (reference sequence). CDR3 nucleotide sequence: TGTGCCAGCAGCCCGGGACAGCCGAACACTGAAGCTTTCTTT. Translation: CASSPGQPNTEAFF.

This clonotype was seen a single time. This sequence joins TRBV20-1 and TRBJ1-1, with 9 bases matching TRBD1. From germline, CDR1 is DFQATT and CDR2 SNEGSKA (reference sequence). This CDR3 is 14 amino acids long. CDR3 sequence: CRAYPGQGTTEAFF. CDR3 nucleotide sequence: TGCAGAGCCTACCCGGGACAGGGAACAACTGAAGCTTTCTTT.

J is TRBJ1-1 and V is TRBV19, with a possible D match to TRBD1 (6 bases). V lost 3 bases and J 8 bases, leaving 19 bases between the germline ends. Germline assignment: CDR1 LNHDA and CDR2 SQIVND (reference sequence). There are 15 residues in the CDR3. Written as DNA, the CDR3 is TGTGCCAGTAGTATTGACGGGGGCAGGACCGGGGAAGCTTTCTTT. Amino acids: CASSIDGGRTGEAFF.

This clonotype came up a few times. The chain is built from TRBV6-1 and TRBJ1-1; D is unclear. Germline V gene lookup returns CDR1 MNHNS and CDR2 SASEGT. The V end was cut by 6 bases, the J end by 8 bases, with 16 bases between. The length of the CDR3 is 13 residues. As DNA, the CDR3 is TGTGCCAGCAGCCGGGCGACCCCCGGGGAAGCTTTCTTT. The encoded protein is CASSRATPGEAFF.

This clonotype was seen only once. The chain carries TRBV12-3 or TRBV12-4 and TRBJ2-7; 10 bases map to TRBD2. The length of the CDR3 is 16 residues. J gave up 6 bases and V 5 bases, and 13 bases lay outside the gene matches. For the CDR3, the DNA is TGTGCCAGCAGTCTGTTAGCGGGGGGTCCAAGGGGCGAGCAGTACTTC. This codes for CASSLLAGGPRGEQYF.

The rearrangement uses TRBV4-2 and TRBJ1-2, with 7 nucleotides matching TRBD1. The CDR3 extends over 17 amino acids. V shed 4 bases and J 2 bases; nucleotides not matched to a gene: 13. Germline lookup yields CDR1 LGHNA and CDR2 YNFKEQ. The CDR3 region has the DNA TGTGCCAGCAGCCCCAAAAAGGGTGGCAGGGGGAACTATGGCTACACCTTC. Translation gives CASSPKKGGRGNYGYTF.

The gene calls are TRBV11-3 and TRBJ1-6; possible D gene TRBD1, 5 bases. Trimming removed 5 bases at V and 3 bases at J, with 11 bases between. CDR1 and CDR2 from the germline V gene are SGHNT and YENEEA. The CDR3 is 15 residues long. The CDR3 DNA reads as TGTGCCAGCAGCAGCAGGGCGGACTATAATTCACCCCTCCACTTT. It yields the protein CASSSRADYNSPLHF.

V is TRBV6-1 and J is TRBJ2-3; no clear D. The V end was cut by 6 bases, the J end by 6 bases, with 7 bases between. There are 11 residues in the CDR3. Germline-derived CDR1 and CDR2 are MNHNS and SASEGT. The CDR3 region has the DNA TGTGCCAGCAGCTCCTTGGATACGCAGTATTTT. Protein product: CASSSLDTQYF.

The chain couples TRBV6-2 or TRBV6-3 to TRBJ1-5; weak D call: TRBD1 (6 bases). V lost 6 bases, J lost 3 bases, and 12 bases lay in between. Germline loops: CDR1 MNHEY, CDR2 SVGEGT. This CDR3 contains 14 residues. The CDR3 reads CASSHRQVNQPQHF. The CDR3 DNA follows: TGTGCCAGCAGCCACCGACAGGTCAATCAGCCCCAGCATTTT.

The chain joins TRBV19 to TRBJ2-3, with 8 bases fitting TRBD2. With V trimmed by 4 bases and J by 2 bases, 8 bases remained unmatched. Germline CDR1 is LNHDA and CDR2 is SQIVND (reference sequence). This CDR3 contains 16 residues. In nucleotides, the CDR3 is TGTGCCAGTAGTACTTCAATAGCGGGAATCACAGATACGCAGTATTTT. As protein: CASSTSIAGITDTQYF.

The chain links TRBV7-9 to TRBJ2-3, with TRBD2 matching over 11 bases. The CDR3 runs to 16 residues. With V trimmed by 5 bases and J by 2 bases, 6 bases remained unmatched. Germline CDR1 is SEHNR and CDR2 is FQNEAQ (reference sequence). The CDR3 nucleotides are TGTGCCAGCAGCCCTGGGACTAGCGGACCCACAGATACGCAGTATTTT. It codes for CASSPGTSGPTDTQYF.

This clonotype was seen a few times. The chain combines TRBV11-2 with TRBJ1-2; 8 nucleotides match TRBD1. The CDR3 extends over 14 amino acids. With V trimmed by 5 bases and J by 4 bases, 6 bases remained unmatched. Germline CDR1 and CDR2: SGHAT and FQNNGV. CDR3 bases: TGTGCCAGCAGCCCATCCGGACAGGGCTATGGCTACACCTTC. Protein product: CASSPSGQGYGYTF.

The chain joins TRBV6-2 or TRBV6-3 to TRBJ2-7, with a weak D call TRBD2 (5 bases). Per the germline V gene, CDR1 is MNHEY and CDR2 is SVGEGT. Trimming took off 5 bases at V and 3 bases at J, with 8 bases between the two ends. This CDR3 is 12 amino acids long. The CDR3 nucleotides are TGTGCCAGCAGTGACGGGGTCTACGAGCAGTACTTC. Encoded protein: CASSDGVYEQYF.

This clonotype was found a few times. The chain carries TRBV19 and TRBJ1-1; D is ambiguous. The CDR3 is 14 residues long. V was trimmed by 4 bases and J by 0 bases, leaving 9 bases between them. Germline-derived CDR1 and CDR2 are LNHDA and SQIVND (reference sequence). In DNA form, the CDR3 reads TGTGCCAGTAGTACCGGACTGGTGAACACTGAAGCTTTCTTT. Translated: CASSTGLVNTEAFF. The variable domain in full, completed from reference TRBV19 and TRBJ1-1, reads DGGITQSPKYLFRKEGQNVTLSCEQNLNHDAMYWYRQDPGQGLRLIYYSQIVNDFQKGDIAEGYSVSREKKESFPLTVTSAQKNPTAFYLCASSTGLVNTEAFFGQGTRLTVV.

The chain combines TRBV24-1 with TRBJ2-1, with 11 bases matching TRBD1. V shed 3 bases and J 5 bases; nucleotides not matched to a gene: 14. CDR1 and CDR2 from the germline V gene are KGHDR and SFDVKD. The CDR3 has 19 amino acids. Here the CDR3 reads CATSDPDPGQGGGHNEQFF. CDR3 DNA: TGTGCCACCAGTGATCCCGACCCGGGACAGGGGGGGGGGCACAATGAGCAGTTCTTC.